This TCR beta chain was identified during a study of molecular identifiers for immune sequencing clone quantification. Preparation of the bulk TCR libraries relied on previously described methods and listed TCR primers. TCRdb reprocessed the PCR reads with MiXCR, giving one entry per CDR3 protein. The table shows roughly 100,000 distinct CDR3 sequences, with about a third occurring only once. Whole-study findings and limits: Underestimation of highly expanded clone sizes could arise where identical TCR molecules share a barcode.

Concerning this clonotype: Its antigen is not known.

V shed 4 bases and J 7 bases; nucleotides not matched to a gene: 9. The V gene's germline CDR1 is KGHDR and CDR2 SFDVKD. This CDR3 is built from 15 residues. V usage is TRBV24-1 and J usage is TRBJ2-1; 7 positions match TRBD1. The sequence came from a human donor in good health. Some libraries in this study had Jurkat cell RNA spiked in. Material: naive CD8+ T cells from blood, with Jurkat cell RNA spiked in. Subset here: FACS-sorted CD8+CD4-CCR7+CD45RA+ naive T cells. Here the CDR3 reads CATSDRPGGWNEQFF. In DNA, the CDR3 is TGTGCCACCAGTGACCGGCCAGGGGGTTGGAATGAGCAGTTCTTC.